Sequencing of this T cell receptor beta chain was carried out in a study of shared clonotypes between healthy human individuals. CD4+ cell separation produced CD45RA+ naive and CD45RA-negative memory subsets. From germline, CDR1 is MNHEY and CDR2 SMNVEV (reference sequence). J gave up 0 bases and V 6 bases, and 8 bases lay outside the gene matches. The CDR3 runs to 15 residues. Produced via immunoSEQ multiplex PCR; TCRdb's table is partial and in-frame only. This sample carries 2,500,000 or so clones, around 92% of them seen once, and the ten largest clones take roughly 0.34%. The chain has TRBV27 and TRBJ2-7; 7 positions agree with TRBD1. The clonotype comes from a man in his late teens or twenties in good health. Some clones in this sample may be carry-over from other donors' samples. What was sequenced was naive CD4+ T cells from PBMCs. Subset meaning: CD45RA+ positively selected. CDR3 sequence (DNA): TGTGCCAGCAGCCCCTTTCGGGACAGCTCCTACGAGCAGTACTTC. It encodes CASSPFRDSSYEQYF.